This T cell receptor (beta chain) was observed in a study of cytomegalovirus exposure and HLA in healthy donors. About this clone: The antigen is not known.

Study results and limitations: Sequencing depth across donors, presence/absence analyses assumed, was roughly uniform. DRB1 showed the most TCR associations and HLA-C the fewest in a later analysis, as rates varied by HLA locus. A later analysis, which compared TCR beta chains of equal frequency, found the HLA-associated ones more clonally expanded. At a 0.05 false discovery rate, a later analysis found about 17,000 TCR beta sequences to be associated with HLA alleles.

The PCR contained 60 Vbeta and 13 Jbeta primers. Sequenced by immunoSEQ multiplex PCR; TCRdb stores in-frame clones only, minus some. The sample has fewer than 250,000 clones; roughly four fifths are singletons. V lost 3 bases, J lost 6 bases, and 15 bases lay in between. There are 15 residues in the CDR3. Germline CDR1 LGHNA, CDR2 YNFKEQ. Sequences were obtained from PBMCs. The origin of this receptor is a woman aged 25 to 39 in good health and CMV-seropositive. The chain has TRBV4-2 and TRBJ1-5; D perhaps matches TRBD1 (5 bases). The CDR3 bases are TGTGCCAGCAGCCAGAGCCTGGGGAGGGGTCAGCCCCAGCATTTT. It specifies CASSQSLGRGQPQHF.